This T cell receptor (beta chain) was sequenced in a study of T cells in Graves' hyperthyroidism and ophthalmopathy (dated by TCRdb to about 2019). About the full investigation: Peripheral blood was collected at initial diagnosis, before any treatment. TCR V-J signatures able to tell the groups apart were searched for in a discovery cohort of more than 90 patients, of whom 43 had Graves' ophthalmopathy and roughly 58 had stable Graves' hyperthyroidism. An independent validation cohort of around 19 hyperthyroidism patients and about 15 patients who later progressed to ophthalmopathy tested prospective prediction of ophthalmopathy. For training and testing, the approximately 92 patients in the discovery cohort were randomly divided in a 7:3 ratio. Thyroid tissue and blood T-cell repertoires from more than 5 Graves' hyperthyroidism patients were also compared in the study. After sampling, hyperthyroidism patients received methimazole starting at 30 mg daily, and ophthalmopathy patients received high-dose intravenous methylprednisolone. The paper reports TCR Vbeta CDR3 sequencing of approximately 130 peripheral blood samples: 43 ophthalmopathy, fewer than 80 hyperthyroidism and roughly 17 progressor patients. General study outcomes and caveats: In validation, the model predicted progression to ophthalmopathy a median of about 6.5 months before onset, with about 70% sensitivity and about 72% specificity. No statistical method was used to fix the sample size in advance, and group allocation was not hidden from the investigators. Most expanded thyroid clonotypes (frequency above 0.001) were also found in blood, which suggests that blood repertoires may mirror thyroid immune responses. A model built on a 13 V-J signature distinguished ophthalmopathy from stable hyperthyroidism, reaching around 90% sensitivity and under 84% specificity in cross-validation and 80%/75% in testing.

Graves' hyperthyroidism was defined as stable when no progression to ophthalmopathy occurred over 18 months of follow-up. Hyperthyroidism patients were newly diagnosed, had a disease duration of under 2 months, and were aged 18 to 65 years. Any patient with an uncontrolled infection, another autoimmune disease, pregnancy or lactation was excluded. Diagnoses were established on the basis of clinical symptoms, serum thyroxine and TRAb, thyroid ultrasound, and orbital computed tomography. PBMCs were separated from 10 ml of fresh peripheral blood using Ficoll-Paque density gradient centrifugation. Total RNA was extracted with Trizol reagent, and quality was checked on an Agilent 2100 Bioanalyzer. On this clonotype: The antigen it recognizes is unknown. Qualities for individual bases were not recorded, and no much larger clone is one base off.

Amplification of TCR beta CDR3 regions was carried out from RNA transcripts. The first round of RT-PCR for the TCR CDR3 was performed with the HTBI primer set and the Qiagen OneStep RT-PCR kit. Libraries were constructed in a second round of multiplex PCR, after which size selection and purification were performed. Paired-end sequencing of the libraries was performed with 100 bp reads on an Illumina HiSeq2000. Per the authors' processing: Raw data were processed with SOAPnuke, discarding reads with adapters, uncalled bases, mean Phred below 15, or no exact constant-primer or identifier match. COPE v1.2.5 was used to merge high-quality paired reads, and clonotypes were defined as unique nucleotide sequences. MiTCR v1.1 was used to align the clonotypes against IMGT TRBV, TRBD and TRBJ reference segments. Analysis was restricted to V-J combinations with a frequency above 0.0001, which covered roughly 99% of repertoires. The TCS score was defined as the ratio of F50 (clonal expansion) to E x V (chaos), calculated using BLOSUM62-based TCRdist between CDR3 peptides within each V-J. Welch's t-statistics and random forest reduced several hundred V-J features to 13, which were used in a naive Bayes classifier (R e1071). Thyroid-blood repertoire similarity was quantified with the Morisita-Horn index. TCRdb took the public reads, trimmed them with fastp at Q25, ran MiXCR for clone calling and kept in-frame beta chains. Rows are combined by CDR3 protein, so each entry shows the most common genes and DNA. TCRdb, not the original authors, processed these V and J calls. The sample table shows 85,000 to 110,000 distinct CDR3 sequences, and roughly 50% are seen once. About 25% of the sample is held by the ten biggest clonotypes.

What was sequenced was blood. This clonotype originated in a man aged 35-49 years with Graves' hyperthyroidism.

DNA sequence: TGTGCCAGCAGCCAAGCATCCGGGACAGGGGGCTACACCTTC. This codes for CASSQASGTGGYTF. Rearrangement joined TRBV14 to TRBJ1-2, and TRBD1 matches 9 of the central bases. V lost 1 base and J lost 8 bases, and the count of bases not matched to a germline gene is 5. Based on the germline V gene, the CDR1 and CDR2 sequences are SGHDN and FVKESK. The CDR3, cysteine through phenylalanine, is 14 amino acids long. Here the CDR3 DNA is all that survives: 42 bases in frame from base 1.